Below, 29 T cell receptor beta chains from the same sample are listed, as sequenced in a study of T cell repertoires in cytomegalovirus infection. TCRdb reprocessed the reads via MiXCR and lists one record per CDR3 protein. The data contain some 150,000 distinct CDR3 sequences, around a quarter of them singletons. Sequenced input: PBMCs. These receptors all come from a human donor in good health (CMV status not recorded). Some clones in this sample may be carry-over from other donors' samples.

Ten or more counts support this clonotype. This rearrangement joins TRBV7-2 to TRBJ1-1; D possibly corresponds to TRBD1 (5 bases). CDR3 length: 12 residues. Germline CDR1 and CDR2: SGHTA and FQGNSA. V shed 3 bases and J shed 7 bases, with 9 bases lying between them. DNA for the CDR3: TGTGCCAGCAGCTTCAGGGAGGTTGAAGCTTTCTTT. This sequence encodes CASSFREVEAFF.

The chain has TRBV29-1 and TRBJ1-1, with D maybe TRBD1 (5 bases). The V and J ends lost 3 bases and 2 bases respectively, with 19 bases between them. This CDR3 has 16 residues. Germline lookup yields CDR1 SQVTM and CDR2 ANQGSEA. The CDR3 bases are TGCAGCGTTGACCTAAAGCAGGGAGAAGAAAACACTGAAGCTTTCTTT. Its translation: CSVDLKQGEENTEAFF.

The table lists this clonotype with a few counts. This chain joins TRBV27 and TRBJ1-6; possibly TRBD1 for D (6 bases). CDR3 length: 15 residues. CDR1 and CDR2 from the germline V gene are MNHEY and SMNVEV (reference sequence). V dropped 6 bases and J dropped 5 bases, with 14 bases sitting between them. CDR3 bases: TGTGCCAGCAGGGTCAGGGGCAGGGATAATTCACCCCTCCACTTT. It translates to CASRVRGRDNSPLHF.

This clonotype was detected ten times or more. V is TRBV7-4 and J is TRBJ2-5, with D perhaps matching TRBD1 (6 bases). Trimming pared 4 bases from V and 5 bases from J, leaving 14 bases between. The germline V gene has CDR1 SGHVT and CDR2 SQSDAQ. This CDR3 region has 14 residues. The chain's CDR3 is CASSSRGNEETQYF. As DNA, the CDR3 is TGTGCCAGCAGCTCAAGGGGGAATGAGGAGACCCAGTACTTC.

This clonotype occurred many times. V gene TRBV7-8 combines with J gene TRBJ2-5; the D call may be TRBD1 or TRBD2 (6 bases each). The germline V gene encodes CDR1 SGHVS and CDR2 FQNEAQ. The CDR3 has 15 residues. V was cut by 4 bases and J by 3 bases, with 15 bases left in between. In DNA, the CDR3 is TGTGCCAGCAGCTCAAGTAGGGGGGCAAAAGAGACCCAGTACTTC. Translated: CASSSSRGAKETQYF.

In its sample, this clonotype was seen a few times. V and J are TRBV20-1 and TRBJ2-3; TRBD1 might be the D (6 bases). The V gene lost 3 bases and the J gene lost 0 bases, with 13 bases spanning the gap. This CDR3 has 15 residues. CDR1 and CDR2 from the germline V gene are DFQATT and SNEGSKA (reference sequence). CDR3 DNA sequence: TGCAGTGCTAGTGATCGGACAGCCAGCACAGATACGCAGTATTTT. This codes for CSASDRTASTDTQYF.

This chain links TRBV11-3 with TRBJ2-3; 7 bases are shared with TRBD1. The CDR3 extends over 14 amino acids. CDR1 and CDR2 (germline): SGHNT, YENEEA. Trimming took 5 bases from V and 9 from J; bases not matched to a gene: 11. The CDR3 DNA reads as TGTGCCAGCAGCGTAGGGACAGCCTCCGGGACGCAGTATTTT. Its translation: CASSVGTASGTQYF.

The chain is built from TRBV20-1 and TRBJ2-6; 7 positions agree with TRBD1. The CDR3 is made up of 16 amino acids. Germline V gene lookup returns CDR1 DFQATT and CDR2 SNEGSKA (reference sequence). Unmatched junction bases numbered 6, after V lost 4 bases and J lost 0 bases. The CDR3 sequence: CSATHNRGSGANVLTF. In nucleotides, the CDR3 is TGCAGTGCTACACACAACAGGGGCTCTGGGGCCAACGTCCTGACTTTC.

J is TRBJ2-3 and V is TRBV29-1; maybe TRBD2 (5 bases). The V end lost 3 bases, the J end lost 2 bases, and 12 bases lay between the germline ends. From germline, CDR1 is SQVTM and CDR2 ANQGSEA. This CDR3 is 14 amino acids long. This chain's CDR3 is CSVDFQRITDTQYF. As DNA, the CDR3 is TGCAGCGTTGACTTCCAGCGGATCACAGATACGCAGTATTTT.

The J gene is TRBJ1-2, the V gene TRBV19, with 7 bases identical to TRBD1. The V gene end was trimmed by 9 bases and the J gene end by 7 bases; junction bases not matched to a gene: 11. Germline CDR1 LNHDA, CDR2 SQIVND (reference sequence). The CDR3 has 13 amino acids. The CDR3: CARSVTGLSGYTF. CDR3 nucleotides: TGTGCCAGGAGTGTGACAGGGTTGAGTGGCTACACCTTC. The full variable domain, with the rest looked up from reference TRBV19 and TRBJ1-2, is DGGITQSPKYLFRKEGQNVTLSCEQNLNHDAMYWYRQDPGQGLRLIYYSQIVNDFQKGDIAEGYSVSREKKESFPLTVTSAQKNPTAFYLCARSVTGLSGYTFGSGTRLTVV.

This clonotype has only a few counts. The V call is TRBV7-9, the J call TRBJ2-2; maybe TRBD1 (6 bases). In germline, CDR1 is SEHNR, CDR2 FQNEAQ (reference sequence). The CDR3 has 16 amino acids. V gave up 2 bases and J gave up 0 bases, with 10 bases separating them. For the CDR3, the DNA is TGTGCCAGCAGCTTACAGGACAGCCCGAACACCGGGGAGCTGTTTTTT. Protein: CASSLQDSPNTGELFF.

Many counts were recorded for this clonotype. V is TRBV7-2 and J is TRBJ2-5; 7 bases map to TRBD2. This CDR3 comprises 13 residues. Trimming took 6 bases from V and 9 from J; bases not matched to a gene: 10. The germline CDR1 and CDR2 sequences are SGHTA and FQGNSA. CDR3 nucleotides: TGTGCCAGCAGGAGACTAGCCGGAGCGGCCCAGTACTTC. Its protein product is CASRRLAGAAQYF.

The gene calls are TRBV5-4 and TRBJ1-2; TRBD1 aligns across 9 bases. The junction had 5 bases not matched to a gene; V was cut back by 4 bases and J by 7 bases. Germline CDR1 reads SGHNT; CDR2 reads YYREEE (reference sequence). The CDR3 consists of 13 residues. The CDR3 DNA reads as TGTGCCAGCAGCCGGACAGGGGATCGTGGCTACACCTTC. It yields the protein CASSRTGDRGYTF.

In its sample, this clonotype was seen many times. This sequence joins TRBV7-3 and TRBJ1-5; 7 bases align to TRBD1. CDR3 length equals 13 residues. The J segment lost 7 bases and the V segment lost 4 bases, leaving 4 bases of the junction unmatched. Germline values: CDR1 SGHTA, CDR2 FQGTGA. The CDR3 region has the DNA TGTGCCAGCAGCTCCCGACAGGGACAGCCCCAGCATTTT. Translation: CASSSRQGQPQHF.

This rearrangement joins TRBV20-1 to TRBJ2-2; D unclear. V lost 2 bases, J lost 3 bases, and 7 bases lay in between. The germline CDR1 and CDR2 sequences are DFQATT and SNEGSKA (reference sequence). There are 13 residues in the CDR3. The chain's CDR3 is CSARSPDTGELFF. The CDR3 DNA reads TGCAGTGCTAGAAGTCCGGACACCGGGGAGCTGTTTTTT.

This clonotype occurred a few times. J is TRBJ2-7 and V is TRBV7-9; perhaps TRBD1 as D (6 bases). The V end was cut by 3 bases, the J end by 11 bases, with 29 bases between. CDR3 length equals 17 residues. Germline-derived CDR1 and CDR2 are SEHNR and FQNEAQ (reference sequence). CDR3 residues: CASSLGYRDGTHKGEYF. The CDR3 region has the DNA TGTGCCAGCAGCTTGGGGTACCGGGACGGGACACACAAAGGGGAGTACTTC.

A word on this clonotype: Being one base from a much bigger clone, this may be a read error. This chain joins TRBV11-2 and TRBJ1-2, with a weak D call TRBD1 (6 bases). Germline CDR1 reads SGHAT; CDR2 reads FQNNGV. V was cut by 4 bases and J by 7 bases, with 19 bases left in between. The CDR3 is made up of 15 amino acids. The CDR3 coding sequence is TGTGCCAGCAGCTCGTGGGACAATCCCATTAGTGGCTACACCTTC. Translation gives CASSSWDNPISGYTF.

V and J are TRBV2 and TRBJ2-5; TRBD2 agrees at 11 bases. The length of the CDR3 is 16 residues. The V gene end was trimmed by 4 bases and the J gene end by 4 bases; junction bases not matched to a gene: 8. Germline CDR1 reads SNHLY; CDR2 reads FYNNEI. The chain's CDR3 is CASSVAGGASRETQYF. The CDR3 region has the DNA TGTGCCAGCAGTGTAGCGGGGGGGGCTTCGCGAGAGACCCAGTACTTC.

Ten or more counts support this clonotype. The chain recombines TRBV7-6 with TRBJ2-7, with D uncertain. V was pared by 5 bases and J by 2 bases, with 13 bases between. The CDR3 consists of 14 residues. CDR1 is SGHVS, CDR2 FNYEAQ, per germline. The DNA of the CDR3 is TGTGCCAGCAGCGATCGGACCGGTGCCTACGAGCAGTACTTC. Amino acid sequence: CASSDRTGAYEQYF.

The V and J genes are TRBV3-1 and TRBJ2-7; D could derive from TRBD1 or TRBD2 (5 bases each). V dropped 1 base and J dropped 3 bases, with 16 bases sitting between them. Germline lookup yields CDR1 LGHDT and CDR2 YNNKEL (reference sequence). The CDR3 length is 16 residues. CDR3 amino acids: CASSQGGKRFIYEQYF. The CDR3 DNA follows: TGTGCCAGCAGCCAAGGGGGGAAACGTTTTATCTACGAGCAGTACTTC.

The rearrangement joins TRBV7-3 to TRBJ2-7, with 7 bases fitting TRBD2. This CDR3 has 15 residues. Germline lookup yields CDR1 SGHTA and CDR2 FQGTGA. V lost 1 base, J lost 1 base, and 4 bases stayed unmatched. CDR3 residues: CASSLNGRGSYEQYF. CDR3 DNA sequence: TGTGCCAGCAGCTTAAACGGGCGGGGGTCCTACGAGCAGTACTTC.

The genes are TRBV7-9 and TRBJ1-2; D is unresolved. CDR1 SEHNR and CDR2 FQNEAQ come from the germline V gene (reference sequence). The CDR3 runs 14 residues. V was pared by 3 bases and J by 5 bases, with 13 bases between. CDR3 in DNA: TGTGCCAGCAGCTTGCCGGCAGGAGAGTATGGCTACACCTTC. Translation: CASSLPAGEYGYTF.

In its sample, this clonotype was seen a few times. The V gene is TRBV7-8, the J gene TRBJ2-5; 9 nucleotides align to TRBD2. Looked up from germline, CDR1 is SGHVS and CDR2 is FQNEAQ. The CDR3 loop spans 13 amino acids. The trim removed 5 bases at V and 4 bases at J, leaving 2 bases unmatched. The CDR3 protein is CASSPSGTETQYF. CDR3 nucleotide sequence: TGTGCCAGCAGCCCTAGCGGGACAGAGACCCAGTACTTC. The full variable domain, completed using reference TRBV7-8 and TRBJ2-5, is GAGVSQSPRYKVAKRGQDVALRCDPISGHVSLFWYQQALGQGPEFLTYFQNEAQLDKSGLPSDRFFAERPEGSVSTLKIQRTQQEDSAVYLCASSPSGTETQYFGPGTRLLVL.

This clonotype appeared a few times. Here the CDR3 DNA reads TGTGCCAGTAGTATAGGACACAATGAGCAGTTCTTC. Encoded protein: CASSIGHNEQFF. V and J are TRBV19 and TRBJ2-1; D is unclear. Deletions cut 1 base from V and 5 bases from J, with 3 bases between. The CDR3 contains 12 residues. Germline V gives CDR1 LNHDA, CDR2 SQIVND (reference sequence).

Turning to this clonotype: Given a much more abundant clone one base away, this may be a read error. In DNA form, the CDR3 reads TGTGCCAGCAGAGCCGTGACTAGGACCAACAATGAGCAGTTCTTC. Protein product: CASRAVTRTNNEQFF. The V and J genes are TRBV28 and TRBJ2-1; TRBD2 is a possible D gene (6 bases). Trimming left V 6 bases short and J 5 bases short, with 17 bases between. There are 15 residues in the CDR3. Germline V lookup: CDR1 MDHEN, CDR2 SYDVKM.

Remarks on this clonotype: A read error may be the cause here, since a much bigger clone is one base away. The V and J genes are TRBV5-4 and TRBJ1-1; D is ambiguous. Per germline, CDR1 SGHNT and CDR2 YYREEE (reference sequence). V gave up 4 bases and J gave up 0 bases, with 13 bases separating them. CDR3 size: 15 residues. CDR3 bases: TGTGCCAGCAGCACCGCCCAGGTTGTGAACACTGAAGCTTTCTTT. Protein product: CASSTAQVVNTEAFF.

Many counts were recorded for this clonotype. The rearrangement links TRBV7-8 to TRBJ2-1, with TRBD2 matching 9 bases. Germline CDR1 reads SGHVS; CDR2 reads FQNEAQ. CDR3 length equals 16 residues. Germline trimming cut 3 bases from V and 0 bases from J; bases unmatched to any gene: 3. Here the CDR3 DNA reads TGTGCCAGCAGCTTCATAGCGGGGGACTCCTACAATGAGCAGTTCTTC. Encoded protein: CASSFIAGDSYNEQFF.

This CDR3 reads CASSLAEGRAFF. The CDR3 DNA is TGTGCCAGCAGCTTGGCCGAGGGGAGAGCTTTCTTT. The chain couples TRBV5-5 to TRBJ1-1; possibly TRBD1 for D (5 bases). The ends were cut back, 0 bases at V and 10 bases at J, with 10 bases in the middle. The CDR3 is made up of 12 amino acids. Germline assignment: CDR1 SGHKS and CDR2 YYEKEE (reference sequence).

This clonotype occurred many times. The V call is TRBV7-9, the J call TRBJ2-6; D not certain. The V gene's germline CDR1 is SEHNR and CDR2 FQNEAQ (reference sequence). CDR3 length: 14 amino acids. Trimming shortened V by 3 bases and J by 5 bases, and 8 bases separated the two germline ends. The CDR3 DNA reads TGTGCCAGCAGCTTTGGTCTTAGGGCCAACGTCCTGACTTTC. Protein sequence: CASSFGLRANVLTF.